Following are 7 T cell receptor beta chains from one sample sequenced in a study of cytomegalovirus exposure and HLA in healthy donors. Amplification used 60 Vbeta primers and 13 Jbeta primers. Profiled with immunoSEQ multiplex PCR; TCRdb holds only in-frame clones, not every one. The sample yields about 170,000 clones, roughly 80% seen once. The sample consisted of PBMCs. These TCRs come from a woman younger than 35 in good health and CMV-seronegative.

The chain joins TRBV19 to TRBJ2-7; TRBD1 agrees at 9 bases. J lost 3 bases, V lost 3 bases, and 12 bases had no gene match. Germline V gene data show CDR1 as LNHDA and CDR2 as SQIVND (reference sequence). The CDR3 covers 17 residues. The CDR3 here is CASSIYVLGTGFYEQYF. The CDR3 nucleotides are TGTGCCAGTAGTATTTATGTACTCGGGACAGGGTTCTACGAGCAGTACTTC.

The gene calls are TRBV28 and TRBJ1-3; no firm D call. The CDR3 loop spans 13 amino acids. Germline V gene lookup returns CDR1 MDHEN and CDR2 SYDVKM. V shed 3 bases and J shed 4 bases, with 7 bases lying between them. CDR3 in amino acids: CASSFIVGNTIYF. CDR3 coding DNA: TGTGCCAGCAGTTTTATTGTGGGAAACACCATATATTTT. The full variable domain, completed using reference TRBV28 and TRBJ1-3, is DVKVTQSSRYLVKRTGEKVFLECVQDMDHENMFWYRQDPGLGLRLIYFSYDVKMKEKGDIPEGYSVSREKKERFSLILESASTNQTSMYLCASSFIVGNTIYFGEGSWLTVV.

This chain connects TRBV28 to TRBJ1-2, with D uncertain. The germline V gene encodes CDR1 MDHEN and CDR2 SYDVKM. V lost 6 bases to trimming and J lost 4 bases, with 15 bases between them. The CDR3 totals 14 residues. CDR3 in amino acids: CASSPNPNTYGYTF. In DNA form, the CDR3 reads TGTGCCAGCAGCCCGAACCCAAACACCTATGGCTACACCTTC.

The V call is TRBV28, the J call TRBJ2-1; TRBD1 agrees at 9 bases. V was pared by 7 bases and J by 5 bases, with 6 bases of the junction left unmatched. The CDR3 has 14 amino acids. Germline-derived CDR1 and CDR2 are MDHEN and SYDVKM. CDR3 in DNA: TGTGCCAGCACAGGGACAGGGCGACACAATGAGCAGTTCTTC. Its translation is CASTGTGRHNEQFF.

The chain is built from TRBV2 and TRBJ2-1; 8 bases align to TRBD2. The germline CDR1 and CDR2 sequences are SNHLY and FYNNEI. V gave up 7 bases and J gave up 9 bases; unmatched junction bases: 17. The CDR3 spans 16 residues. CDR3 sequence (DNA): TGTGCCAGCAATACGGCCGGGACTAGTTCTTTCGTTGAGCAGTTCTTC. Residues: CASNTAGTSSFVEQFF.

J is TRBJ1-5 and V is TRBV5-5; D uncertain. The CDR3 loop spans 15 amino acids. Germline CDR1 and CDR2: SGHKS and YYEKEE (reference sequence). V was pared by 2 bases and J by 0 bases, with 9 bases between. The CDR3: CASSFRGNSNQPQHF. In nucleotides, the CDR3 is TGTGCCAGCAGCTTTCGGGGTAATAGCAATCAGCCCCAGCATTTT.

This clone was detected only a few times. This chain connects TRBV14 to TRBJ2-7; a possible D gene is TRBD2 (5 bases). V dropped 3 bases and J dropped 2 bases, with 17 bases sitting between them. In germline, CDR1 is SGHDN, CDR2 FVKESK. This CDR3 comprises 16 residues. CDR3 sequence: CASSQNSAEPAYEQYF. The CDR3 coding sequence is TGTGCCAGCAGCCAGAATTCAGCGGAACCTGCCTACGAGCAGTACTTC.